These 11 T cell receptor beta chains share one sample of origin, sequenced in a study of T cells in Graves' hyperthyroidism and ophthalmopathy. Amplification targeted TCR beta CDR3 regions from RNA transcripts. The study used the HTBI primer set for a first-round RT-PCR of the TCR CDR3. TCRdb recomputed calls from the multiplex PCR reads with MiXCR, one row per CDR3 protein. The sample shows around 600,000 distinct CDR3 sequences, 12% to 15% of them seen only once. What was sequenced was blood. The origin of the receptors is a young woman with Graves' ophthalmopathy.

This clonotype was found many times. The chain joins TRBV30 to TRBJ1-1; D not certain. The CDR3 is 14 amino acids. Germline CDR1 and CDR2: GTSNPN and SVGIG (reference sequence). Trimming cost V 2 bases and J 1 base, with 11 bases left between them. This CDR3 reads CAWSISFSNTEAFF. The CDR3 DNA reads TGTGCCTGGAGTATCTCCTTTTCGAACACTGAAGCTTTCTTT.

The chain is built from TRBV6-2 or TRBV6-3 and TRBJ1-1; 7 bases agree with TRBD1. This CDR3 region has 14 residues. From germline, CDR1 is MNHEY and CDR2 SVGEGT. With 6 bases clipped from V and 2 bases from J, the junction kept 6 bases outside the gene matches. Here the CDR3 DNA reads TGTGCCAGCAGCCGGGACAGACAAAACACTGAAGCTTTCTTT. As protein: CASSRDRQNTEAFF.

This clonotype was seen ten or more times. The chain couples TRBV5-1 to TRBJ2-1; TRBD2 matches 11 bases. Germline trimming cut 7 bases from V and 7 bases from J; bases unmatched to any gene: 10. Germline CDR1 reads SGHRS; CDR2 reads YFSETQ. The CDR3 has 15 amino acids. The CDR3 spells CASSASGRSGNEQFF. The CDR3 DNA follows: TGCGCCAGCTCCGCTAGCGGGAGGTCTGGGAATGAGCAGTTCTTC.

This clonotype was detected only a few times. V and J are TRBV20-1 and TRBJ2-6; D is unresolved. This CDR3 contains 16 residues. From germline, CDR1 is DFQATT and CDR2 SNEGSKA (reference sequence). The V gene lost 3 bases and the J gene lost 2 bases, with 14 bases spanning the gap. The CDR3 sequence: CSASLGGIAGANVLTF. Here the CDR3 DNA reads TGCAGTGCTAGCCTGGGTGGGATTGCTGGGGCCAACGTCCTGACTTTC.

The chain employs TRBV24-1 and TRBJ1-5; no clear D gene. The CDR3 loop spans 14 amino acids. Looked up from germline, CDR1 is KGHDR and CDR2 is SFDVKD. Trimming left V 0 bases short and J 4 bases short, with 6 bases between. The CDR3 region has the DNA TGTGCCACCAGTGATTTGGAAGAGAATCAGCCCCAGCATTTT. This sequence encodes CATSDLEENQPQHF.

In regard to this clonotype: This clone may be a read error of a much larger clone one base away. The V and J genes are TRBV18 and TRBJ2-7; 9 bases line up with TRBD1. The CDR3 is made up of 15 amino acids. The germline V gene has CDR1 KGHSH and CDR2 LQKENI. The CDR3 loop reads CASSEGQGPTYGQYF. The CDR3 DNA reads as TGTGCCAGCTCGGAAGGACAGGGGCCAACCTACGGGCAGTACTTC.

This clonotype has at least ten counts. V gene TRBV27 combines with J gene TRBJ2-1; 7 bases match TRBD1. CDR1 MNHEY and CDR2 SMNVEV come from the germline V gene (reference sequence). Germline trimming cut 3 bases from V and 6 bases from J; bases unmatched to any gene: 2. The CDR3 sequence is 13 residues long. This CDR3 is CASSFTGANEQFF. The CDR3 DNA reads TGTGCCAGCAGTTTTACAGGGGCCAATGAGCAGTTCTTC.

This clonotype was counted a single time. Given a much more abundant clone one base away, this may be a read error. J is TRBJ2-2 and V is TRBV11-3, with D perhaps given as TRBD1 or TRBD2 (7 bases each). CDR3 length: 18 residues. The germline V gene has CDR1 SGHNT and CDR2 YENEEA. The CDR3 sequence is CASSPRQGGSGRTGEPFF. CDR3 coding DNA: TGTGCCAGCAGCCCCCGACAGGGAGGGAGTGGGCGCACCGGGGAGCCGTTTTTT.

This clonotype was observed at least ten times. The CDR3 region is CASSFTGTGGIWSTDTQYF. The DNA for the CDR3 is TGTGCCAGCAGTTTCACCGGGACAGGGGGAATCTGGAGCACAGATACGCAGTATTTT. The chain recombines TRBV12-3 or TRBV12-4 with TRBJ2-3; TRBD1 matches 11 bases. The CDR3 has 19 residues. The junction had 11 bases not matched to a gene; V was cut back by 3 bases and J by 0 bases.

In this sample, this clonotype turned up many times. The chain is built from TRBV11-2 and TRBJ2-2; 11 bases fit TRBD2. The CDR3 length is 15 residues. Germline-derived CDR1 and CDR2 are SGHAT and FQNNGV. The V and J ends lost 5 bases and 4 bases, in that order; junction bases with no gene match: 3. The CDR3 loop is CASSVLAGGTGELFF. As DNA, the CDR3 is TGTGCCAGCAGCGTCCTAGCGGGAGGCACCGGGGAGCTGTTTTTT. Based on the CDR3 plus reference TRBV11-2 and TRBJ2-2, the full variable domain is EAGVAQSPRYKIIEKRQSVAFWCNPISGHATLYWYQQILGQGPKLLIQFQNNGVVDDSQLPKDRFSAERLKGVDSTLKIQPAKLEDSAVYLCASSVLAGGTGELFFGEGSRLTVL.

Worth noting for this clonotype: Possible read error: a much larger clone is one base away. The CDR3 bases are TGTGCCAGCAGCTTAATGGGACAGGCCTCCTACGAGCAGTACTTC. Its protein product is CASSLMGQASYEQYF. V and J are TRBV5-4 and TRBJ2-7, with 8 positions matching TRBD1. The J segment lost 0 bases and the V segment lost 2 bases, leaving 4 bases of the junction unmatched. The CDR3 spans 15 residues. The germline CDR1 and CDR2 sequences are SGHNT and YYREEE (reference sequence).